This T cell receptor beta chain was sequenced for a study of sequential checkpoint blockade in melanoma. Study background: Arm A got nivolumab then ipilimumab; arm B the reverse, 1:1.

CDR1 and CDR2 (germline): GTSNPN, SVGIG (reference sequence). This CDR3 has 14 residues. V shed 2 bases and J shed 3 bases, with 14 bases lying between them. Treatment given: randomized to nivolumab then ipilimumab (arm A) or the reverse (arm B). DNA-damaging chemotherapy had not been given to any patient beforehand. From thawed PBMCs, live CD3+CD8+ cells negative for CD19 and CD56 were sorted. Sequenced by immunoSEQ multiplex PCR; TCRdb stores in-frame clones only, minus some. The sample consists of 2,500 to 3,500 clones, about 60% of them appearing once. The source material was CD8+ T cells sorted from blood (inferred from file names), sampled from a patient given nivolumab and ipilimumab in sequence. The genes are TRBV30 and TRBJ2-7, with D tentatively TRBD2 (5 bases). The sequence was obtained from a human donor with melanoma. In DNA form, the CDR3 reads TGTGCCTGGAGTTATGACGTAGGACTCTACGAGCAGTACTTC. Translation: CAWSYDVGLYEQYF.